The 25 T cell receptor beta chains below all came from one sample that was sequenced in a study of shared clonotypes between healthy human individuals. The data were produced by immunoSEQ multiplex PCR, yet TCRdb's version contains in-frame clones alone and is incomplete. The table records some 2.3 million clones, 93% of them present only once. The sample was naive CD4+ T cells from PBMCs. Sample subset: CD45RA+ positively selected. The receptors were gathered from a man between 18 and 29 years old in good health. Some clones in this sample may be carry-over from other donors' samples.

The CDR3 here is CASSVGEGRRNTIYF. CDR3 DNA: TGTGCCAGCAGCGTAGGGGAGGGCAGGCGAAACACCATATATTTT. The chain combines TRBV9 with TRBJ1-3; D unclear. Per germline, CDR1 SGDLS and CDR2 YYNGEE. CDR3 size: 15 residues. Trimming removed 0 bases at V and 5 bases at J, with 12 bases between.

This clone was seen just once. The chain recombines TRBV4-3 with TRBJ2-2; TRBD2 is a possible D gene (7 bases). The germline V and J ends were trimmed by 1 base and 0 bases, with 12 bases remaining between them. The CDR3 sequence is 17 residues long. Germline loops: CDR1 LGHNA, CDR2 YSLEER. The CDR3 region has the DNA TGCGCCAGCAGCCAAGTGAGGGGGGGACCGAACACCGGGGAGCTGTTTTTT. This translates into CASSQVRGGPNTGELFF.

V gene TRBV7-3 combines with J gene TRBJ2-3; D not certain. Trimming pared 5 bases from V and 4 bases from J, leaving 16 bases between. Germline V gives CDR1 SGHTA, CDR2 FQGTGA. CDR3 length equals 15 residues. The CDR3 spells CASSPIPVPSDTQYF. The CDR3 coding sequence is TGTGCCAGCAGCCCTATCCCCGTTCCCTCAGATACGCAGTATTTT.

About this clone: Other DNA sequences in this sample translate to the same CDR3. The chain couples TRBV30 to TRBJ1-1, with D maybe TRBD1 (5 bases). The V end lost 3 bases, the J end lost 3 bases, and 11 bases lay between the germline ends. Germline CDR1 reads GTSNPN; CDR2 reads SVGIG (reference sequence). CDR3 size: 13 residues. This chain's CDR3 is CAWRGGAHTEAFF. Here the CDR3 DNA reads TGTGCCTGGAGAGGCGGGGCTCACACTGAAGCTTTCTTT. Full variable domain (outside the CDR3, taken from reference TRBV30 and TRBJ1-1): SQTIHQWPATLVQPVGSPLSLECTVEGTSNPNLYWYRQAAGRGLQLLFYSVGIGQISSEVPQNLSASRPQDRQFILSSKKLLLSDSGFYLCAWRGGAHTEAFFGQGTRLTVV.

The genes are TRBV6-5 and TRBJ1-4; TRBD1 agrees at 9 bases. This CDR3 has 16 amino acids. J gave up 5 bases and V 4 bases, and 8 bases lay outside the gene matches. From germline, CDR1 is MNHEY and CDR2 SVGAGI. CDR3 region: CASSSNPGQGNEKLFF. Here the CDR3 DNA reads TGTGCCAGCAGTTCTAACCCGGGACAGGGCAATGAAAAACTGTTTTTT.

The rearrangement links TRBV5-1 to TRBJ2-4, with D uncertain. The CDR3 loop spans 14 amino acids. Germline V gives CDR1 SGHRS, CDR2 YFSETQ. Trimming took off 2 bases at V and 3 bases at J, with 9 bases between the two ends. The chain's CDR3 is CASSFALGKNIQYF. Here the CDR3 DNA reads TGCGCCAGCAGCTTCGCCCTGGGCAAAAACATTCAGTACTTC.

This clone appeared once. This chain joins TRBV18 and TRBJ2-3; D remains unclear. V lost 0 bases, J lost 4 bases, and 11 bases lay in between. CDR3 length: 15 residues. Germline V gene data show CDR1 as KGHSH and CDR2 as LQKENI. Here the CDR3 DNA reads TGTGCCAGCTCACCACCTTCAGGCAGATCAGATACGCAGTATTTT. It is translated as CASSPPSGRSDTQYF.

This chain joins TRBV6-5 and TRBJ1-2; D unclear. The V end lost 5 bases, the J end lost 8 bases, and 12 bases lay between the germline ends. The CDR3 is 12 residues long. Germline V gives CDR1 MNHEY, CDR2 SVGAGI. The CDR3 bases are TGTGCCAGCAGTCCCCTTGTGGGGGGCTACACCTTC. Translating gives CASSPLVGGYTF.

The chain couples TRBV15 to TRBJ1-2, with TRBD1 as a possible D gene (6 bases). Germline CDR1 LNHNV, CDR2 YYDKDF (reference sequence). This CDR3 has 14 amino acids. The germline V and J ends were trimmed by 4 bases and 4 bases, with 13 bases remaining between them. DNA for the CDR3: TGTGCCACCAGCATCCGACAGGATAGCTATGGCTACACCTTC. Translated: CATSIRQDSYGYTF.

CDR3 DNA sequence: TGTGCCAGCTCACCACAGGGAGGACTCTCCTACGAGCAGTACTTC. Residues: CASSPQGGLSYEQYF. V is TRBV18 and J is TRBJ2-7; tentative D call: TRBD2 (6 bases). The germline V gene has CDR1 KGHSH and CDR2 LQKENI. The CDR3 totals 15 residues. Trimming shortened V by 1 base and J by 0 bases, and 10 bases separated the two germline ends.

The V gene is TRBV6-5, the J gene TRBJ2-7; 8 nucleotides align to TRBD2. From germline, CDR1 is MNHEY and CDR2 SVGAGI. Losses at the gene ends were 6 bases for V and 3 bases for J; bases not matched to a gene: 7. CDR3 length: 14 residues. The CDR3 region has the DNA TGTGCCAGCAGATTAGCGGGAATGAGCTACGAGCAGTACTTC. Protein: CASRLAGMSYEQYF.

This CDR3 reads CASSLIQTGELFF. The CDR3, as DNA: TGTGCCAGCAGCTTAATACAGACCGGGGAGCTGTTTTTT. The chain joins TRBV7-3 to TRBJ2-2; no clear D. This CDR3 comprises 13 residues. V gave up 1 base and J gave up 5 bases, with 5 bases separating them. CDR1 is SGHTA and CDR2 is FQGTGA in the germline V gene.

The CDR3 bases are TGTGCCAGCAGCTTGGAGGGTACGCCGGGTGAGCAGTTCTTC. It yields the protein CASSLEGTPGEQFF. The chain employs TRBV5-4 and TRBJ2-1, with D hard to call. The germline V gene has CDR1 SGHNT and CDR2 YYREEE (reference sequence). The V and J ends lost 0 bases and 9 bases respectively, with 13 bases between them. The CDR3 spans 14 residues. Filled out from reference TRBV5-4 and TRBJ2-1, the complete variable domain reads ETGVTQSPTHLIKTRGQQVTLRCSSQSGHNTVSWYQQALGQGPQFIFQYYREEENGRGNFPPRFSGLQFPNYSSELNVNALELDDSALYLCASSLEGTPGEQFFGPGTRLTVL.

The rearrangement links TRBV5-1 to TRBJ2-5, with D possibly TRBD2 on 5 matching bases. The germline CDR1 and CDR2 sequences are SGHRS and YFSETQ. The CDR3 is made up of 16 amino acids. V was shortened by 4 bases and J by 4 bases, with 20 bases between the two germline ends. CDR3 region: CASSPATLNRGETQYF. CDR3 sequence (DNA): TGCGCCAGCAGCCCCGCCACCCTGAACCGGGGAGAGACCCAGTACTTC.

Points on this clone: The sample holds other DNA sequences that translate to the same CDR3. The chain combines TRBV14 with TRBJ1-2; no clear D gene. The CDR3 totals 13 residues. CDR1 is SGHDN, CDR2 FVKESK, per germline. V lost 1 base to trimming and J lost 4 bases, with 7 bases between them. The CDR3 DNA is TGTGCCAGCAGCCAAGGTCGGACCTATGGCTACACCTTC. Translation: CASSQGRTYGYTF.

The rearrangement uses TRBV7-9 and TRBJ1-5; 7 positions match TRBD1. The length of the CDR3 is 16 residues. CDR1 SEHNR and CDR2 FQNEAQ come from the germline V gene (reference sequence). V shed 1 base and J 4 bases; nucleotides not matched to a gene: 7. CDR3 loop: CASSLGDSPGNQPQHF. The CDR3 DNA sequence: TGTGCCAGCAGCTTAGGGGACAGCCCGGGGAATCAGCCCCAGCATTTT.

The gene calls are TRBV11-3 and TRBJ2-3, with 11 positions matching TRBD1. Germline-derived CDR1 and CDR2 are SGHNT and YENEEA. The CDR3 is 14 amino acids. V gave up 5 bases and J gave up 6 bases; unmatched junction bases: 4. The CDR3 DNA reads as TGTGCCAGCAGCCCCGGGACAGGGGGGGATACGCAGTATTTT. The encoded protein is CASSPGTGGDTQYF.

This clone was detected once. The chain couples TRBV5-4 to TRBJ1-1, with 7 bases fitting TRBD1. The V and J ends lost 5 bases and 6 bases, in that order; junction bases with no gene match: 4. CDR1 SGHNT and CDR2 YYREEE come from the germline V gene (reference sequence). The CDR3 is 12 residues long. In DNA form, the CDR3 reads TGTGCCAGCAGTCCCGGGACAGCTGAAGCTTTCTTT. Residues: CASSPGTAEAFF.

The rearrangement uses TRBV5-1 and TRBJ1-2; a weak D match, TRBD1 (5 bases). The germline V gene encodes CDR1 SGHRS and CDR2 YFSETQ. The CDR3 totals 16 residues. The V end was cut by 2 bases, the J end by 4 bases, with 18 bases between. This CDR3 is CASSFDGAIRVYGYTF. In nucleotides, the CDR3 is TGCGCCAGCAGCTTCGACGGGGCAATACGTGTCTATGGCTACACCTTC. The complete variable domain, with remaining parts taken from reference TRBV5-1 and TRBJ1-2, reads KAGVTQTPRYLIKTRGQQVTLSCSPISGHRSVSWYQQTPGQGLQFLFEYFSETQRNKGNFPGRFSGRQFSNSRSEMNVSTLELGDSALYLCASSFDGAIRVYGYTFGSGTRLTVV.

The V and J genes are TRBV7-2 and TRBJ2-7, with TRBD1 matching over 10 bases. Germline assignment: CDR1 SGHTA and CDR2 FQGNSA. The length of the CDR3 is 15 residues. The V segment lost 5 bases and the J segment 4 bases; nucleotides outside the gene matches: 8. DNA of the CDR3: TGTGCCAGCAGCGAGGGACAGGGGACACTTTACGAGCAGTACTTC. Translated: CASSEGQGTLYEQYF. The complete variable domain, with remaining parts taken from reference TRBV7-2 and TRBJ2-7, reads GAGVSQSPSNKVTEKGKDVELRCDPISGHTALYWYRQSLGQGLEFLIYFQGNSAPDKSGLPSDRFSAERTGGSVSTLTIQRTQQEDSAVYLCASSEGQGTLYEQYFGPGTRLTVT.

The J gene is TRBJ2-7, the V gene TRBV18; TRBD2 agrees at 9 bases. V shed 5 bases and J 7 bases; nucleotides not matched to a gene: 6. Germline V gene sequence: CDR1 KGHSH, CDR2 LQKENI. The CDR3 has 13 residues. The CDR3 is CASSAAGGLEQYF. The CDR3 region has the DNA TGTGCCAGCTCAGCGGCGGGAGGGCTTGAGCAGTACTTC.

The chain carries TRBV28 and TRBJ2-5, with TRBD1 matching 9 bases. The CDR3 totals 17 residues. The V gene's germline CDR1 is MDHEN and CDR2 SYDVKM. The ends lost 4 bases at V and 4 bases at J; junction bases unmatched: 13. The CDR3 is CASSSGVDRGRGETQYF. The CDR3 coding sequence is TGTGCCAGCAGTTCCGGGGTTGACAGGGGGAGGGGAGAGACCCAGTACTTC.

V gene TRBV9 combines with J gene TRBJ2-7; D is perhaps TRBD2 (5 bases). V shed 3 bases and J shed 3 bases, with 13 bases lying between them. The CDR3 has 14 residues. Germline assignment: CDR1 SGDLS and CDR2 YYNGEE. The DNA for the CDR3 is TGTGCCAGCAGCGCCGGGATGTATGACTACGAGCAGTACTTC. Translation gives CASSAGMYDYEQYF.

The chain carries TRBV11-2 and TRBJ1-2, with 7 bases fitting TRBD1. Trimming at V came to 3 bases and at J to 4 bases, leaving 2 bases not matched to a gene. The CDR3 runs 13 residues. From germline, CDR1 is SGHAT and CDR2 FQNNGV. CDR3 region: CASSLGQRYGYTF. The CDR3, as DNA: TGTGCCAGCAGCTTGGGACAGCGCTATGGCTACACCTTC.

The chain joins TRBV7-3 to TRBJ1-1, with D tentatively TRBD1 (6 bases). V shed 2 bases and J shed 4 bases, with 8 bases lying between them. Germline V gene sequence: CDR1 SGHTA, CDR2 FQGTGA. CDR3 size: 13 residues. The CDR3 here is CASSLEGGTEAFF. DNA for the CDR3: TGTGCCAGCAGCTTAGAGGGGGGCACTGAAGCTTTCTTT.